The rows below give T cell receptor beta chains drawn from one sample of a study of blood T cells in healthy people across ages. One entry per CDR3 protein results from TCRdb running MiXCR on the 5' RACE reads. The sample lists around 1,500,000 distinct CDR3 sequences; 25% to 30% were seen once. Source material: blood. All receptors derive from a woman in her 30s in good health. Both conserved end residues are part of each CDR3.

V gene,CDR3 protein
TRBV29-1,CSAGGGLAEETQFF
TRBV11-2,CASSLVSGSLYEQYF
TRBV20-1,CSVKGREAREQYF
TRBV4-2,CASSQGQVNSYEQYF
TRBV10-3,CAIRGQEPHNEQFF
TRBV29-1,CSVVTSGNAYEQFF
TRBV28,CASSFMDSTNEKLFF
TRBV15,CATSRADSGGAEQFF
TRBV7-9,CASSLGRMEVGELFF
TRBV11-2,CASSFGLAGGTKNIQYF
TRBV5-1,CSSSLDRRGAYEQYF